This entry describes one TCR beta chain. Its target is not known. The sample has other DNA sequences that encode this CDR3 too. Per the germline V gene, CDR1 is MNHEY and CDR2 is SVGAGI. Germline trimming cut 2 bases from V and 4 bases from J; bases unmatched to any gene: 3. The CDR3 contains 15 residues. These data are taken from a study of shared clonotypes between healthy human individuals. The study's findings and limits: Having only a few donors restricted how much genetic and exposure-history diversity was captured.

The data were produced by immunoSEQ multiplex PCR, yet TCRdb's version contains in-frame clones alone and is incomplete. This table has millions of clones, around 90% appearing once. The chain has TRBV6-5 and TRBJ2-7; 12 nucleotides match TRBD1. The clonotype originates from a man aged 18 to 35 in good health. Sequencing input: naive CD4+ T cells sorted from blood. The subset denotes: CD45RA+ positively selected. The CDR3 nucleotides read TGTGCCAGCAGTTACCGGGACAGGGGGCCTTACGAGCAGTACTTC. This codes for CASSYRDRGPYEQYF.